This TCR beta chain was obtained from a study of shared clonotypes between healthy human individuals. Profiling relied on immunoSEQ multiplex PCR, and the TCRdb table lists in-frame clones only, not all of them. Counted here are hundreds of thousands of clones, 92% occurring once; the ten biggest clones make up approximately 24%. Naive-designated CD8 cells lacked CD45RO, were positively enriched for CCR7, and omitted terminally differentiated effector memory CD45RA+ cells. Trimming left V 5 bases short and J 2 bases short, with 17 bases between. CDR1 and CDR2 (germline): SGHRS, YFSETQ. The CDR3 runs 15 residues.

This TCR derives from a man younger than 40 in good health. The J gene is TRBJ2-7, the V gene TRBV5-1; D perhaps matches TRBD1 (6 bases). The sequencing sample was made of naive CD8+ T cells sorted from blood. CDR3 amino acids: CASRWGQGKTYEQYF. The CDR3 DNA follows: TGCGCCAGCAGATGGGGGCAGGGTAAAACCTACGAGCAGTACTTC.